The 6 T cell receptor beta chains listed next were all sequenced from one sample in a study of blood T cells in healthy people across ages. Primed by a sample-barcoded 5' primer and a J-beta primer mix, a second PCR proceeded for 7 to 11 cycles. MiXCR was run by TCRdb on the 5' RACE reads, yielding one entry per CDR3 protein. The sample consists of over 1.5 million distinct CDR3 sequences, just under 50% of them appearing once. The sample was blood. These receptors came from a woman between 35 and 50 years old in good health.

Only a few counts were recorded for this clonotype. V gene TRBV2 combines with J gene TRBJ2-3; 7 bases fit TRBD2. The germline CDR1 and CDR2 sequences are SNHLY and FYNNEI. The trim removed 6 bases at V and 6 bases at J, leaving 9 bases unmatched. This CDR3 is 14 amino acids long. In DNA, the CDR3 is TGTGCCAGCAGGCGGACTAGTAACCAGGATACGCAGTATTTT. Its translation: CASRRTSNQDTQYF.

The chain links TRBV6-2 or TRBV6-3 to TRBJ2-7; 9 nucleotides line up with TRBD1. The CDR3 sequence is 15 residues long. Germline V gene lookup returns CDR1 MNHEY and CDR2 SVGEGT. The trim removed 6 bases at V and 4 bases at J, leaving 10 bases unmatched. The CDR3 DNA reads as TGTGCCAGCAGACACGCCGGGACAGGGTTTTACGAGCAGTACTTC. This codes for CASRHAGTGFYEQYF.

V gene TRBV20-1 combines with J gene TRBJ2-3; TRBD2 agrees at 15 bases. CDR1 and CDR2 from the germline V gene are DFQATT and SNEGSKA (reference sequence). This CDR3 region has 15 residues. V shed 2 bases, J shed 9 bases, and the junction held 6 bases outside the gene matches. The CDR3 loop reads CSARKGTSGGRTQYF. The CDR3 bases are TGCAGTGCTAGAAAGGGGACTAGCGGGGGGCGGACGCAGTATTTT.

V is TRBV5-1 and J is TRBJ2-3; 7 nucleotides match TRBD2. This CDR3 spans 15 amino acids. Per the germline V gene, CDR1 is SGHRS and CDR2 is YFSETQ. The trim removed 7 bases at V and 6 bases at J, leaving 14 bases unmatched. The CDR3 protein is CASRRVAGPGDTQYF. The CDR3 region has the DNA TGCGCCAGCCGCAGGGTAGCGGGTCCCGGGGATACGCAGTATTTT.

This clonotype was detected a few times. The J gene is TRBJ2-1, the V gene TRBV7-8; 15 positions agree with TRBD2. The CDR3 spans 18 residues. CDR1 is SGHVS and CDR2 is FQNEAQ in the germline V gene. After removal of 1 base from V and 4 bases from J, the junction contained 5 bases not matched to a gene. The chain's CDR3 is CASSLVLGTSGRYNEQFF. The CDR3 DNA reads TGTGCCAGCAGCTTAGTCCTTGGGACTAGCGGGAGGTACAATGAGCAGTTCTTC.

The table lists this clonotype with a few counts. The CDR3 coding sequence is TGCGCCAGCAGCCAAGATCGGGGCCTTTCCTACAATGAGCAGTTCTTC. Protein product: CASSQDRGLSYNEQFF. The chain couples TRBV4-3 to TRBJ2-1; D possibly matches TRBD1 or TRBD2 (5 bases each). In germline, CDR1 is LGHNA, CDR2 YSLEER. Trimming shortened V by 0 bases and J by 1 base, and 10 bases separated the two germline ends. The CDR3 totals 16 residues.